This T cell receptor (beta chain) was retrieved from a study of shared clonotypes between healthy human individuals. Germline CDR1 reads MDHEN; CDR2 reads SYDVKM. CDR3 length equals 10 residues. The V end was cut by 6 bases, the J end by 3 bases, with 0 bases between. The data were produced by immunoSEQ multiplex PCR, yet TCRdb's version contains in-frame clones alone and is incomplete. The table lists around 2.3 million clones, 95% of them singletons. As to this clone: Other DNA sequences in the sample encode the same CDR3.

The gene calls are TRBV28 and TRBJ2-1; D gene ambiguous. The sequenced sample was naive CD4+ T cells sorted from blood. As for subset: CD45RA+ positively selected. The clonotype originates from a man between 18 and 35 years old in good health. CDR3 DNA: TGTGCCAGCAGCTACAATGAGCAGTTCTTC. It translates to CASSYNEQFF.